This T cell receptor (beta chain) was observed in a study of blood T cells in healthy people across ages. Alongside a J-beta primer mix, a sample-barcoded 5' primer served in a second PCR lasting about 7 to 12 cycles. Every cDNA molecule carried a tag from a template-switch adaptor bearing 12 random nucleotides. In TCRdb, the 5' RACE reads were re-called with MiXCR into one record per CDR3 protein. In the table there are hundreds of thousands of distinct CDR3 sequences, 58% of which are singletons. As to this clonotype: Antigen: not known.

Germline assignment: CDR1 SGHTA and CDR2 FQGTGA. Trimming shortened V by 2 bases and J by 9 bases, and 11 bases separated the two germline ends. This CDR3 contains 13 residues. The study's findings and limits: Fewer expanded clones and more diversity marked long-lived versus aged donors. Naive T cell percentage showed a strong correlation with TCR beta diversity.

The sample was blood. The chain uses TRBV7-3 and TRBJ2-1; D is uncertain. This receptor was obtained from a man in his thirties or forties in good health. CDR3 DNA sequence: TGTGCCAGCAGCTTATATCCCCTTTGTGAGCAGTTCTTC. Amino acid sequence: CASSLYPLCEQFF.